This TCR beta chain derives from a study of PD-L1 blockade in urothelial cancer. Study-wide context: Analyses were performed on blood at 3 weeks after treatment start (the second dose) and at 6 weeks. Blood gave a median about 150,000 T cells.

The CDR3 spans 14 residues. V lost 8 bases and J lost 8, with 18 bases in between. Germline-derived CDR1 and CDR2 are MNHEY and SMNVEV (reference sequence). The templates were synthetic TCR analogs, and they were spiked into each PCR. Profiled with immunoSEQ multiplex PCR; TCRdb holds only in-frame clones, not every one. The sample lists 130,000 or so clones, roughly 83% seen once, with 3.2% in the top ten. As for time point: pretreatment peripheral blood. Patients presented with locally advanced or metastatic urothelial carcinoma. The input for sequencing was PBMCs, taken around atezolizumab (anti-PD-L1) treatment. The chain couples TRBV27 to TRBJ1-4, with D tentatively TRBD1 (6 bases). The receptor's source is a man aged 50 to 59 with urothelial cancer. Here the CDR3 DNA reads TGTGCCAGCGGATTCGGGGGGCTTCCGGAAAAACTGTTTTTT. Translated: CASGFGGLPEKLFF. Variable domain in full (rest from reference TRBV27 and TRBJ1-4): EAQVTQNPRYLITVTGKKLTVTCSQNMNHEYMSWYRQDPGLGLRQIYYSMNVEVTDKGDVPEGYKVSRKEKRNFPLILESPSPNQTSLYFCASGFGGLPEKLFFGSGTQLSVL.